The 3 T cell receptor beta chains listed next were all sequenced from one sample in a study of OX40 agonist ivuxolimab in advanced cancers. Method: immunoSEQ multiplex PCR; TCRdb's copy keeps in-frame clones and lacks some. The table records some 11,000 clones, 87% of them present only once. This specimen was CD4+ or CD8+ T cells sorted from blood, taken in a trial of the OX40 agonist ivuxolimab. These receptors originate from an adult with an advanced solid tumor such as melanoma, head and neck, liver or kidney cancer.

The chain is built from TRBV7-9 and TRBJ1-2; 10 bases map to TRBD1. CDR1 and CDR2 from the germline V gene are SEHNR and FQNEAQ (reference sequence). Unmatched junction bases numbered 0, after V lost 0 bases and J lost 2 bases. The CDR3 extends over 15 amino acids. The CDR3 spells CASSLAGQGNYGYTF. The CDR3 coding sequence is TGTGCCAGCAGCTTAGCGGGACAGGGGAACTATGGCTACACCTTC.

The V gene is TRBV11-2, the J gene TRBJ2-5, with 9 bases that match TRBD1. The length of the CDR3 is 16 residues. Germline-derived CDR1 and CDR2 are SGHAT and FQNNGV. V was pared by 5 bases and J by 4 bases, with 11 bases of the junction left unmatched. The CDR3 protein is CASSTRRDRVVETQYF. CDR3 DNA: TGTGCCAGCAGCACTCGTCGGGACAGGGTTGTAGAGACCCAGTACTTC.

The chain employs TRBV4-3 and TRBJ2-1; 11 nucleotides match TRBD2. Germline CDR1 LGHNA, CDR2 YSLEER. This CDR3 contains 16 residues. The J segment lost 0 bases and the V segment lost 3 bases, leaving 1 base of the junction unmatched. CDR3 protein: CASSQGLAASYNEQFF. As DNA, the CDR3 is TGCGCCAGCAGCCAGGGACTAGCGGCCTCCTACAATGAGCAGTTCTTC.